This T cell receptor beta chain was recovered during a study of Tregs in tolerant kidney transplant recipients. On the study more broadly: Related graft donors supplied nonmyeloablative bone marrow transplants, and mixed chimerism was transient. Whole-study findings and limits: Antigen-driven expansion was suggested because donor-specific Tregs expanded more than all Tregs in tolerant patients.

About this clone itself: Its antigen is still unknown. The read halts 3 residues ahead of the CDR3 end, with the missing end drawn from the germline J gene.

The V gene lost 2 bases and the J gene lost 0 bases, with 11 bases spanning the gap. The CDR3 has 15 residues. In germline, CDR1 is SSHAT, CDR2 FNYEAQ (reference sequence). Repertoires were generated with immunoSEQ multiplex PCR, while TCRdb's copy carries only in-frame clones and drops some. Recorded for this sample: tens of thousands of clones. Unstimulated regulatory T cells (CD4+CD25+CD127-), CD4+CD25- non-regulatory cells, CD4 and CD8 cells were FACS-sorted from thawed PBMCs. The clonotype originates from a human donor who received a combined kidney and bone marrow transplant. The specimen was CD4+ T cells from blood, collected before the transplant. The J gene is TRBJ2-7, the V gene TRBV7-7, with D perhaps matching TRBD1 or TRBD2 (5 bases each). CDR3 DNA (partial): TGTGCCAGCAGCTTAAGGCAGGGAGTCTCCTACGAG. This codes for CASSLRQGVSYE. The CDR3 in full is CASSLRQGVSYEQYF. The whole variable domain, remainder taken from reference TRBV7-7 and TRBJ2-7, is GAGVSQSPRYKVTKRGQDVTLRCDPISSHATLYWYQQALGQGPEFLTYFNYEAQPDKSGLPSDRFSAERPEGSISTLTIQRTEQRDSAMYRCASSLRQGVSYEQYFGPGTRLTVT.